This TCR beta chain was sequenced in a study of identical twins (dated by TCRdb to the mid-2010s). About the study as a whole: To test whether fetal clonotypes persist, this study deep-sequenced TCR alpha and beta repertoires from monozygotic twins, from unrelated adults of various ages, and from cord blood. Replicate twin experiments were performed at different times using different library preparation protocols to rule out contamination. Broader findings and caveats from the paper: Compared with coincidental sharing between unrelated individuals, an excess of low generation-probability sequences was observed among out-of-frame TCR alpha sequences shared between twins. Invariant T cells such as MAIT and iNKT could partly confound zero-insertion analyses, though diverse VJ usage argued against this for most clonotypes. Abundant cord blood beta clonotypes had fewer insertions, young adult naive repertoires showed a similar but weaker trend, and memory repertoires showed no such trend. Out-of-frame TCR alpha sharing in monozygotic twins was systematically underestimated by recombination models, whereas sharing between unrelated individuals was in agreement with the recombination models. A weaker excess of twin sharing was found in beta out-of-frame sequences because the signal-to-noise ratio was lowered by fewer shared sequences. Because the same donors could not be followed over many years, the conclusions relied on cross-sectional statistical analysis.

Counted from cysteine to phenylalanine, this CDR3 has 13 amino acids. Of all the DNA, just the CDR3 is kept, 39 bases in frame from base 1. CDR1 and CDR2 were assigned from the germline V gene as SQVTM and ANQGSEA. V and J lose 2 bases and 5 bases, and a span of 11 bases separates them. In the case of this clonotype: This clone's antigen is unknown. The input lacks base qualities; no much larger clone sits a single base away.

Library preparation was by 5' RACE. The listed sequencing device is Illumina HiSeq 2000. A universal primer binding site was introduced by template switching, and a unique molecular identifier was present in the final cDNA, enabling accurate counting of TCR cDNA molecules. Specific primers in the conserved constant-segment region were used to synthesize first-strand cDNA for the TCR alpha and beta chains. To control for contamination, each cDNA library was double barcoded with a SMART-Mk sample barcode plus Illumina barcodes. TruSeq adapter sequences, together with Illumina sample barcodes, were added in two successive PCR steps. The Illumina HiSeq platform was used with custom primers to sequence TCR alpha and beta cDNA libraries. As for how the authors treated the data: Unique molecular identifiers were extracted from raw reads with MiGEC, and CDR3 positions were determined with MiXCR. Recombination models were inferred per individual with the repgenHMM and IGoR tools using an EM algorithm. The analysis of shared clonotypes was done with the tcR package in R, with sharing normalized by the product of cloneset sizes. To study raw recombination without the effects of thymic and clonal selection, out-of-frame nonproductive sequences were analyzed. Using fastp at Q25 and MiXCR, TCRdb reprocessed the public reads and kept productive beta chains. CDR3 protein duplicates are merged, each entry listing the most common genes and DNA. What appears here as the V and J calls and clone size reflects TCRdb's work, not the paper's. The sample table shows 450,000 to 650,000 distinct CDR3 sequences, and nearly 10% are seen once. The biggest ten clones account for 2.5% to 3% of the sample.

All donors were healthy Caucasians. The twin cohort consisted of three pairs of female monozygotic twins, all aged roughly 18 to 29 years. Peripheral blood mononuclear cells were used as the source from which RNA for TCR libraries was isolated. The data also belong to a second study, concerning yellow fever vaccine responses in identical twins. The second paper further reports: According to the authors, the vaccine-induced T cell response in identical twins seemed to be partly convergent and partly specific to each individual. In the study, vaccine-responding T cell clones were precisely tracked in identical twins.

The sequenced sample was PBMCs. Recombination joined TRBV29-1 with TRBJ2-3; TRBD1 is possibly the D segment (7 matching bases). The TCR comes from a woman between 18 and 29 years old in good health. The bases are TGCAGCGTTGAACAGGGGGGTGGAGATACGCAGTATTTT. This is translated as CSVEQGGGDTQYF.